This TCR beta chain comes out of a study of tumor-infiltrating lymphocytes in primary liver carcinoma. Study at large: Tumors, staged T1-T3 N0M0, spanned 4.2 to 10 cm. General observations from the study: It was in tumors, not blood, that the top-250-clone fraction was significantly higher (p = 0.039). Only about 8-25% of top clones were detected in each of the five tumor regions.

It was from 20-30 mg of unsorted bulk tissue that RNA and DNA were co-extracted. A single count supports this clonotype. Its target is unknown. Sequence at one end of the junction differs from germline and may be a read error. From around 0.5 ug of total RNA, TCR beta-specific cDNA was reverse-transcribed using a constant-region primer. Three nested multiplex PCR rounds of slightly modified ARM-PCR generated TCR beta libraries. TRBV1-TRBV30 forward and Cbeta reverse primers drove the first two approximately 10-cycle rounds. TCRdb redid the calling of the multiplex PCR reads with MiXCR, one entry per CDR3 protein. The sample has some 20,000 distinct CDR3 sequences; over 70% are singletons. Per the germline V gene, CDR1 is SEHNR and CDR2 is FQNEAQ (reference sequence). This CDR3 contains 12 residues.

The chain combines TRBV7-9 with TRBJ2-7, with TRBD1 as a possible D gene (5 bases). Sequenced input: liver tumor tissue from sampling region 4. Described subset: tumor region T4, right-lateral pole. This receptor was identified in a woman aged 25-40 years with primary liver carcinoma and hepatitis B virus infection. CDR3 bases: TGTACCAGCAACGCGGACACCTACGAGCAGTGCTTC. Translation: CTSNADTYEQCF.